Listed below are T cell receptor beta chains from one sample, sequenced in a study of vaccination effects on CD4 cells after COVID-19. Using immunoSEQ multiplex PCR, the repertoire was profiled, and TCRdb retains in-frame clones only, with some absent. This sample carries 8,500 to 13,000 clones, just under 75% of them seen once, and the ten largest clones take approximately 25%. Antigens for these TCRs are unknown. The source material was CD4+ T cells from PBMCs cultured with HCoV-229E spike peptides, sampled before COVID-19 vaccination. These receptors came from a human donor who received a COVID-19 vaccine. Each CDR3 is given with its conserved first and last residue. The order of the fields is J gene, V gene, D gene, CDR3 protein. A D gene is named only where the DNA matches it firmly.

>TRBJ1-2|TRBV28|TRBD1
CASSSPGTGNYGYTF
>TRBJ1-2|TRBV7-9|-
CASSGSRTAYGYTF
>TRBJ1-3|TRBV28|TRBD1
CASSLGTGAGNTIYF
>TRBJ2-1|TRBV3-1/TRBV3-2|TRBD2
CASSQVAGGYNEQFF
>TRBJ2-1|TRBV2|TRBD2
CASSPLAGGPGNEQFF
>TRBJ2-7|TRBV6-2/TRBV6-3|TRBD1
CASSRLDRGSYEQYF
>TRBJ2-5|TRBV7-8|-
CASSRGRTSETQYF
>TRBJ2-2|TRBV21-1|-
CASSKKRDTGELFF
>TRBJ1-2|TRBV5-4|-
CASREGGVPYYGYTF
>TRBJ2-3|TRBV5-4|-
CASSFGGLLVTDTQYF
>TRBJ1-6|TRBV6-5|-
CASKPGNTVRTLHF